This T cell receptor (beta chain) emerged from a study of T cell changes during pregnancy in multiple sclerosis. Only in-frame clones appear in the TCRdb table, and some are missing; sequencing was by immunoSEQ multiplex PCR. Here the sample spans some 80,000 clones, 94% being singletons. The source material was CD4+ T cells from peripheral blood mononuclear cells, sampled after pregnancy. The clonotype comes from a female donor with multiple sclerosis, enrolled in a pregnancy study.

The CDR3 nucleotides are TGTGCCAGCAGCAAAGCGAGGAGGGTCGAGCAGAGCAATCAGCCCCAGCATTTT. This translates into CASSKARRVEQSNQPQHF. J is TRBJ1-5 and V is TRBV21-1. TRBV21-1 is shown as a pseudogene. The CDR3 contains 18 residues.